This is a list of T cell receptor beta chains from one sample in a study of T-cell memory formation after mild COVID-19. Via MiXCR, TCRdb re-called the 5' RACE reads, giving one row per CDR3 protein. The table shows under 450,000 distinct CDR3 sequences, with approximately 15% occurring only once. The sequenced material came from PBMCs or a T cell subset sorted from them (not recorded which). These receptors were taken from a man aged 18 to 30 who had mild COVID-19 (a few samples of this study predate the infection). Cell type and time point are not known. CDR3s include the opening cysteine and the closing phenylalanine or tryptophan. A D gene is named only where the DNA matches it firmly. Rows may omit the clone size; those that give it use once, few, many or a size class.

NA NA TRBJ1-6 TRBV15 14 TGTGCCACCCAAGGGCAGGGCTATAATTCACCCCTCCACTTT CATQGQGYNSPLHF
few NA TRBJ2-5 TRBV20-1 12 TGCAGTGCTAGAGATGTCCAAACGACCCAGTACTTC CSARDVQTTQYF
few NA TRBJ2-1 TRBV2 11 TGTGCCAGCACCCCCTACAATGAGCAGTTCTTC CASTPYNEQFF
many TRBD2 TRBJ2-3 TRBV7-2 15 TGTGCCACTAAAAGACTAGCGGGGGACAAGGATACGCAGTATTTT CATKRLAGDKDTQYF
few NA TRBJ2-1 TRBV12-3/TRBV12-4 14 TGTGCCAGCAGTGTCGGTGTTGGATACAATGAGCAGTTCTTC CASSVGVGYNEQFF
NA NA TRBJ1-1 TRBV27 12 TGTGCCAGCAGTTCAAGGTGGGATGAAGCTTTCTTT CASSSRWDEAFF
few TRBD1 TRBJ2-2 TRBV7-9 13 TGTGCCACTGGGACAGATAACACCGGGGAGCTGTTTTTT CATGTDNTGELFF
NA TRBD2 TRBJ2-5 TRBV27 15 TGTGCCAGCAGGAGGACTAGCGGGGCTTTTGAGACCCAGTACTTC CASRRTSGAFETQYF
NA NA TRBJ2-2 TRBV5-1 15 TGCGCCAGCCGCCCCCCAGCGGCGAACACCGGGGAGCTGTTTTTT CASRPPAANTGELFF
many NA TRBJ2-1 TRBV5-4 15 TGTGCCAGCAGTGTCTCATCGAGCTCCTACAATGAGCAGTTCTTC CASSVSSSSYNEQFF
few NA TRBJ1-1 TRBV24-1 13 TGTGCCACCAGGGTTTCATCCGGGACTGAAGCTTTCTTT CATRVSSGTEAFF
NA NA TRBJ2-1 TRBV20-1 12 TGCAGTGCTAGGGAAAACTACAATGAGCAGTTCTTC CSARENYNEQFF
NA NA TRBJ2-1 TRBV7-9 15 TGTGCCAGCAGCTTAGAGGCAGGTTGGAGCAATGAGCAGTTCTTC CASSLEAGWSNEQFF
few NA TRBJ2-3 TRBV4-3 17 TGCGCCAGCAGCCAAGGGCCCCAGCGGACTAGCACAGATACGCAGTATTTT CASSQGPQRTSTDTQYF
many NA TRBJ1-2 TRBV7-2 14 TGTGCCAGCAGCAACGGACAGCGGACTAGTGGCTACACCTTC CASSNGQRTSGYTF
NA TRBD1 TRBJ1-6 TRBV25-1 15 TGTGCCAGCAGTGAATACAGGACAGGGAATTCACCCCTCCACTTT CASSEYRTGNSPLHF
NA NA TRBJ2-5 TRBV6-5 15 TGTGCCAGCGGCTTATCGGGACCGACCGAAGGGGCCCAGTACTTC CASGLSGPTEGAQYF
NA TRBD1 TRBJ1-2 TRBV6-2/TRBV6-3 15 TGTGCCAGCAGAGATCAGGACAGGGAATACTATGGCTACACCTTC CASRDQDREYYGYTF
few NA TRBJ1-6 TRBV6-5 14 TGTGCCAGCAGTTACGGATTAGACAGGTCACCCCTCCACTTT CASSYGLDRSPLHF
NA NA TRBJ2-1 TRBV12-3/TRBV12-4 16 TGTGCCAGCAGGCATACTTCGACAGGGACTATGGATGAGCAGTTCTTC CASRHTSTGTMDEQFF
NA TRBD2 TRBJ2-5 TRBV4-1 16 TGCGCCAGCAGCCCAGCTAGCGGGGGGGTAAAAGAGACCCAGTACTTC CASSPASGGVKETQYF
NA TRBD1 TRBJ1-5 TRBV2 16 TGTGCCAGCAGCGCGACCTGGGACAGGACAAATCAGCCCCAGCATTTT CASSATWDRTNQPQHF
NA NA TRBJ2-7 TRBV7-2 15 TGTGCCAGCAGCTTAGCAATTGGGGACTCCTACGAGCAGTACTTC CASSLAIGDSYEQYF
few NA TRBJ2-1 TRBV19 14 TGTGCCAGTACTGGACAGAGCTCCTACAATGAGCAGTTCTTC CASTGQSSYNEQFF
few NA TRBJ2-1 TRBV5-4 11 TGTGCCAGCAGCTGGAAGGCTGAGCAGTTCTTC CASSWKAEQFF
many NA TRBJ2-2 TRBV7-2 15 TGTGCCAGCAGCCCCCGGGACTCAAACACCGGGGAGCTGTTTTTT CASSPRDSNTGELFF
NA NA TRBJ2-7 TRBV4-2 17 TGTGCCAGCAGCCAAGGGGCGGGACCCTCTTTAGTCTACGAGCAGTACTTC CASSQGAGPSLVYEQYF
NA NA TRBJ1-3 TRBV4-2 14 TGTGCCAGCAGCCAAATCGGACAGGGAAACACCATATATTTT CASSQIGQGNTIYF
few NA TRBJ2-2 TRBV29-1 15 TGCAGCGTTGAAGATCAACAGGGTAGTAGCGGGGAGCTGTTTTTT CSVEDQQGSSGELFF
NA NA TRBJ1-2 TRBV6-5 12 TGTGCCAGCAGATCCCAGGGGTCCGGCTACACCTTC CASRSQGSGYTF
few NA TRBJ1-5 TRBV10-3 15 TGTGCCATCAGTGAGAGGGGGGGTTCCAATCAGCCCCAGCATTTT CAISERGGSNQPQHF
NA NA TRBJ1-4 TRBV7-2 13 TGTGCCAGCAGCTTAAGGGACGACGAAAAACTGTTTTTT CASSLRDDEKLFF
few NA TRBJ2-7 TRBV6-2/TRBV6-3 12 TGTGCCAGCGGGATCAGCTCCTACGAGCAGTACTTC CASGISSYEQYF
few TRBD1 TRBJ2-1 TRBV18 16 TGTGCCAGCTCACGGAATAAGGGACAGGGATGGGATGAGCAGTTCTTC CASSRNKGQGWDEQFF
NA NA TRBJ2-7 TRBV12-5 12 TGTGCTAGTGGGCACGAGGGGGGCGAGCAGTACTTC CASGHEGGEQYF
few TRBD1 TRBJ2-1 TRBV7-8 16 TGTGCCAGCAGCTGGAGACAGGGTACTCGCTACAATGAGCAGTTCTTC CASSWRQGTRYNEQFF
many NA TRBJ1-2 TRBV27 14 TGTGCCAGCAGTTTATTAGGTCAGGGAGATGGCTACACCTTC CASSLLGQGDGYTF
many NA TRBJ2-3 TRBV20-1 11 TGCAGTCCATCCGGCACAGATACGCAGTATTTT CSPSGTDTQYF
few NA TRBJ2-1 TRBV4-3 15 TGCGCCAGCAGCCAATCCCCCGGGGCCCATAATGAGCAGTTCTTC CASSQSPGAHNEQFF
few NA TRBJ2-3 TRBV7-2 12 TGTGCCAGCAGCTCCTTCGCAGATACGCAGTATTTT CASSSFADTQYF
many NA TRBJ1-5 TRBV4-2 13 TGTGCCAGCAGCCAAGAGACAGTGGGGCCCCAGCATTTT CASSQETVGPQHF
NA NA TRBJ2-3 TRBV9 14 TGTGCCAGCAGCGTACGAGGGTTCGCAGATACGCAGTATTTT CASSVRGFADTQYF
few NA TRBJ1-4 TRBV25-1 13 TGTGCCAGCAATGGGAAGGTTGGTGAAAAACTGTTTTTT CASNGKVGEKLFF
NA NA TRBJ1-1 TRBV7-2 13 TGTGCCAGCAGCTTGGACCGGCAGACTGAAGCTTTCTTT CASSLDRQTEAFF
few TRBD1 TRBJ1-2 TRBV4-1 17 TGCGCCAGCAGCCAAGTACACAGGGGCAAGAGTAAAGATGGCTACACCTTC CASSQVHRGKSKDGYTF
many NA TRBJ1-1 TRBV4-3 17 TGCGCCAGCAGCCAAGATTACTTTAGAAACGTGAACACTGAAGCTTTCTTT CASSQDYFRNVNTEAFF